These T cell receptor beta chains were read from a single sample in a study of blood T cells in healthy people across ages. TCRdb redid the calling of the 5' RACE reads with MiXCR, one entry per CDR3 protein. The sample has roughly 900,000 distinct CDR3 sequences, less than 35% seen once; the top ten hold around 15%. The specimen was blood. These receptor sequences come from a woman older than 75 in good health. CDR3s include the opening cysteine and the closing phenylalanine or tryptophan. D genes are given only for firm matches. The size field is filled for only some rows; it gives once, few, many or a size class.

clone size: .
V gene: TRBV30
J gene: TRBJ2-7
D gene: .
CDR3 protein: CAWSTWGSYEQYF
CDR3 DNA: TGTGCCTGGAGTACTTGGGGTTCCTACGAGCAGTACTTC

clone size: few
V gene: TRBV27
J gene: TRBJ2-3
D gene: TRBD2
CDR3 protein: CASSARPGLAGGHNTDTQYF
CDR3 DNA: TGTGCCAGCAGTGCCCGCCCGGGACTAGCGGGGGGGCACAACACAGATACGCAGTATTTT

clone size: many
V gene: TRBV7-2
J gene: TRBJ1-2
D gene: TRBD1
CDR3 protein: CASSNPNRQGANYGYTF
CDR3 DNA: TGTGCCAGCAGCAACCCAAACCGACAGGGAGCTAACTATGGCTACACCTTC

clone size: few
V gene: TRBV7-9
J gene: TRBJ1-6
D gene: .
CDR3 protein: CASSLDGTFNSPLHF
CDR3 DNA: TGTGCCAGCAGCTTAGATGGGACGTTCAATTCACCCCTCCACTTT

clone size: many
V gene: TRBV6-2/TRBV6-3
J gene: TRBJ2-1
D gene: .
CDR3 protein: CASSGGSSYNEQFF
CDR3 DNA: TGTGCCAGCAGTGGGGGGAGCTCCTACAATGAGCAGTTCTTC

clone size: .
V gene: TRBV12-3/TRBV12-4
J gene: TRBJ2-3
D gene: TRBD1
CDR3 protein: CASSSRQGLSTDAEYF
CDR3 DNA: TGTGCCAGCAGTTCCCGACAGGGCTTAAGCACAGATGCGGAGTATTTT

clone size: .
V gene: TRBV28
J gene: TRBJ2-5
D gene: TRBD1
CDR3 protein: CASSLWGQGSQETQYF
CDR3 DNA: TGTGCCAGCAGTTTATGGGGACAGGGAAGTCAAGAGACCCAGTACTTC

clone size: many
V gene: TRBV30
J gene: TRBJ2-5
D gene: .
CDR3 protein: CAWSVSPGAAPGTQYF
CDR3 DNA: TGTGCCTGGAGTGTGTCCCCCGGGGCAGCACCAGGGACCCAGTACTTC

clone size: .
V gene: TRBV27
J gene: TRBJ1-5
D gene: TRBD1
CDR3 protein: CACRGTGGNQPQHF
CDR3 DNA: TGTGCCTGTCGCGGGACAGGGGGCAATCAGCCCCAGCATTTT

clone size: .
V gene: TRBV12-3/TRBV12-4
J gene: TRBJ2-1
D gene: .
CDR3 protein: CASRRGLVLNEQFF
CDR3 DNA: TGTGCCAGCAGGCGCGGACTGGTATTGAATGAGCAGTTCTTC

clone size: few
V gene: TRBV5-6
J gene: TRBJ1-1
D gene: .
CDR3 protein: CASSLTLLGRSLRVVETEAFF
CDR3 DNA: TGTGCCAGCAGCTTGACCTTGTTGGGACGTTCCTTGCGGGTGGTTGAAACTGAAGCTTTCTTT

clone size: many
V gene: TRBV29-1
J gene: TRBJ2-1
D gene: .
CDR3 protein: CSVEGELSYNEQFF
CDR3 DNA: TGCAGCGTGGAGGGGGAGCTTTCCTACAATGAGCAGTTCTTC

clone size: .
V gene: TRBV5-1
J gene: TRBJ1-1
D gene: .
CDR3 protein: CASSLTQGTGQLNTEAFF
CDR3 DNA: TGCGCCAGCAGCTTGACTCAGGGTACCGGACAGTTGAACACTGAAGCTTTCTTT

clone size: .
V gene: TRBV11-2
J gene: TRBJ2-3
D gene: TRBD1
CDR3 protein: CASSWGDRGGDTQYF
CDR3 DNA: TGTGCCAGCAGCTGGGGGGACAGGGGTGGAGATACGCAGTATTTT

clone size: .
V gene: TRBV18
J gene: TRBJ1-2
D gene: .
CDR3 protein: CASSPTRGDGYTF
CDR3 DNA: TGTGCCAGCTCACCAACAAGAGGGGACGGCTACACCTTC

clone size: many
V gene: TRBV7-2
J gene: TRBJ1-2
D gene: .
CDR3 protein: CASSSRTAGDGYTF
CDR3 DNA: TGTGCCAGCAGCTCCAGGACGGCTGGCGATGGCTACACCTTC

clone size: .
V gene: TRBV6-6
J gene: TRBJ1-6
D gene: TRBD1
CDR3 protein: CASHGQGFSPLHF
CDR3 DNA: TGTGCCAGCCACGGACAGGGATTTTCACCCCTCCACTTT

clone size: .
V gene: TRBV30
J gene: TRBJ1-3
D gene: .
CDR3 protein: CAWSGAAFSGNTIYF
CDR3 DNA: TGTGCCTGGAGCGGCGCAGCCTTCTCTGGAAACACCATATATTTT

clone size: many
V gene: TRBV29-1
J gene: TRBJ2-1
D gene: TRBD2
CDR3 protein: CSVSGGATYNEQFF
CDR3 DNA: TGCAGCGTTAGCGGGGGGGCAACCTACAATGAGCAGTTCTTC

clone size: many
V gene: TRBV6-6
J gene: TRBJ1-2
D gene: .
CDR3 protein: CASSFGAANYGYTF
CDR3 DNA: TGTGCCAGCAGTTTCGGGGCAGCCAACTATGGCTACACCTTC

clone size: once
V gene: TRBV20-1
J gene: TRBJ2-7
D gene: .
CDR3 protein: CSAAAGTYEQYF
CDR3 DNA: TGCAGTGCTGCCGCGGGGACCTACGAGCAGTACTTC

clone size: .
V gene: TRBV7-3
J gene: TRBJ2-3
D gene: .
CDR3 protein: CASSLTPSRTDTQYF
CDR3 DNA: TGTGCCAGCAGCTTAACCCCCAGCCGCACAGATACGCAGTATTTT

clone size: many
V gene: TRBV10-3
J gene: TRBJ2-5
D gene: TRBD2
CDR3 protein: CAISGGLEETQYF
CDR3 DNA: TGTGCCATCAGTGGGGGACTAGAAGAGACCCAGTACTTC

clone size: .
V gene: TRBV29-1
J gene: TRBJ2-7
D gene: .
CDR3 protein: CSVVGDTSYEQYF
CDR3 DNA: TGCAGCGTTGTAGGGGACACCTCCTACGAGCAGTACTTC

clone size: many
V gene: TRBV7-2
J gene: TRBJ1-5
D gene: TRBD1
CDR3 protein: CASSPQGTNNQPQHF
CDR3 DNA: TGTGCCAGCAGCCCACAGGGGACTAACAATCAGCCCCAGCATTTT

clone size: .
V gene: TRBV6-6
J gene: TRBJ2-7
D gene: TRBD1
CDR3 protein: CASIDSGQGAGEQYF
CDR3 DNA: TGTGCCAGCATCGATTCGGGACAGGGGGCGGGGGAGCAGTACTTC

clone size: .
V gene: TRBV28
J gene: TRBJ2-7
D gene: .
CDR3 protein: CASSLFGERSYEQYF
CDR3 DNA: TGTGCCAGCAGTTTATTCGGGGAGAGGTCCTACGAGCAGTACTTC

clone size: .
V gene: TRBV19
J gene: TRBJ2-7
D gene: .
CDR3 protein: CASSASQGGEQYF
CDR3 DNA: TGTGCCAGTAGTGCGTCACAGGGCGGCGAGCAGTACTTC

clone size: .
V gene: TRBV7-8
J gene: TRBJ2-2
D gene: .
CDR3 protein: CASSWDPGTGELFF
CDR3 DNA: TGTGCCAGCAGCTGGGACCCCGGGACCGGGGAGCTGTTTTTT

clone size: many
V gene: TRBV11-2
J gene: TRBJ2-7
D gene: TRBD1
CDR3 protein: CASSPRRTGDNFSNEQYF
CDR3 DNA: TGTGCCAGCAGCCCCCGCCGGACAGGGGACAACTTTTCCAACGAGCAGTACTTC

clone size: .
V gene: TRBV27
J gene: TRBJ1-4
D gene: .
CDR3 protein: CASSGGLLGKLFF
CDR3 DNA: TGTGCCAGCAGTGGGGGACTCCTGGGAAAACTGTTTTTT

clone size: once
V gene: TRBV5-6
J gene: TRBJ2-7
D gene: TRBD1
CDR3 protein: CASSSGDRGHDEQYF
CDR3 DNA: TGTGCCAGCAGCTCGGGGGACAGGGGGCATGACGAGCAGTACTTC